The T cell receptor beta chain under discussion was sequenced for a study of blood T cell repertoires in COVID-19 (TCRdb year 2020). About the investigation overall: Samples covering the acute and convalescent phases of COVID-19 were provided by collaborators in the United States, Italy and Spain. HLA class I and class II types, where available, came from metadata supplied by the sample provider rather than from assay-based typing. Sample metadata almost always included a de-identified subject ID, COVID-19 status, age in years and sex. A freely available public database, intended as a resource for researchers studying the immune response to SARS-CoV-2, is where the repertoires were released. Subjects who had been exposed to COVID-19, were actively infected with it, or had recovered from it provided the deeply sampled blood TCRbeta repertoires that made up the dataset. The prospective study material was composed of cDNA or gDNA derived from T cells, B-cell-depleted T cells, or PBMCs. Samples were obtained from the ongoing ImmuneRACE study (first 160 participants) and from 1,200 or so subjects provided by 6 global collaborators.

Measured from the cysteine to the phenylalanine, the CDR3 is 15 residues long. CDR3 DNA is the only sequence kept; it has 45 bases, read in frame from the first base. CDR1 KGHSH and CDR2 LQKENI are derived from the germline V gene. Trimming takes 0 bases from V and 2 bases from J, and the germline ends sit 9 bases apart. Summary of the overall study and its limitations: Clinical and demographic metadata were provided uncurated, with the amount varying by source and participant.

Each collaborating institution followed its own protocols to collect whole blood in K2EDTA tubes. For TCRbeta analysis, collaborators shipped samples as frozen whole blood, isolated PBMCs, or DNA extracted from either of those sample types. TCRbeta CDR3 regions were amplified from genomic DNA by means of the immunoSEQ Assay, a bias-controlled multiplex PCR. Per the source publication's procedure: The number of nucleated cells in each sample was estimated by amplification of reference gene primers within the assay. Sequence reads were collapsed and filtered to measure the absolute abundance of every unique TCRbeta CDR3 rearrangement. For each sample, productive Simpson clonality was calculated by taking the square root of Simpson's diversity index across productive rearrangements. Entries here come from immuneACCESS through TCRdb and include only in-frame sequences with V and J called. Some clones fail to appear in such tables; in the studies checked, an unresolved V gene covers under half of the shortfall, and the cause of the remainder is unknown. V and J calls and clone size are copied from that table; D and trimming were computed from the DNA. In this sample the table shows approximately 300,000 clones, roughly 89% of which occur a single time. About 4.6% of the sample is held by the ten biggest clonotypes.

Notes on this clone: What this receptor recognizes is not known. No clone much larger than this one lies a single base away; base qualities are absent.

Sequenced: peripheral blood. This clonotype was sampled from a middle-aged man with acute or convalescent COVID-19. In this chain, TRBV18 is recombined with TRBJ2-3; no D segment can be confidently identified. CDR3 sequence: CASSPPPYYTDTQYF. In nucleotides, the sequence is TGTGCCAGCTCACCACCACCATACTACACAGATACGCAGTATTTT.